This TCR beta chain came from a study of T cells in Graves' hyperthyroidism and ophthalmopathy. General study points: Peripheral blood also featured most of the thyroid clonotypes expanded above 0.001.

Amplification of TCR beta CDR3 regions used RNA as the template. In the first-round RT-PCR of the TCR CDR3, the HTBI primer set was used. TCRdb called the multiplex PCR reads again in MiXCR, with one record for every CDR3 protein. The data contain hundreds of thousands of distinct CDR3 sequences, 38% of them singletons. The CDR3 is made up of 16 amino acids. From germline, CDR1 is SGDLS and CDR2 YYNGEE. Trimming cost V 5 bases and J 1 base, with 15 bases left between them. To note about this clonotype: As yet, its antigen is unknown.

The authors took PBMCs from roughly 9.5 ml fresh peripheral blood. The source is a man between 18 and 35 years old with Graves' hyperthyroidism. This chain connects TRBV9 to TRBJ2-2; D gene unclear. Sequences were obtained from blood. CDR3 nucleotides: TGTGCCAGCAGTTACGTCCGGACGGAGAACACCGGGGAGCTGTTTTTT. This codes for CASSYVRTENTGELFF.